One sample yielded the 26 T cell receptor beta chains listed below, sequenced in a study of blood T cell repertoires in COVID-19. Clones were read by immunoSEQ multiplex PCR, and TCRdb kept only the in-frame ones, dropping some. The repertoire consists of about 200,000 clones, with about 76% occurring once and the leading ten covering approximately 5.9%. The sequenced sample consisted of peripheral blood. The receptors were sampled from a woman aged 40-49 years with COVID-19, enrolled during active disease.

V gene TRBV11-3 combines with J gene TRBJ2-1; the D gene is possibly TRBD1 (6 bases). This CDR3 has 12 residues. Between the trimmed V and J ends, which lost 7 bases and 8 bases, there was a span of 12 bases. Germline V gene data show CDR1 as SGHNT and CDR2 as YENEEA. CDR3 sequence reads: CASKGRGDEQFF. The CDR3 DNA reads as TGTGCCAGCAAGGGCAGGGGAGATGAGCAGTTCTTC.

The chain combines TRBV18 with TRBJ1-4, with D perhaps matching TRBD1 (5 bases). The V and J ends lost 2 bases and 8 bases respectively, with 12 bases between them. The length of the CDR3 is 14 residues. The germline CDR1 and CDR2 sequences are KGHSH and LQKENI. The CDR3 DNA reads as TGTGCCAGCTCACCAGAAGACAGCTTAGAAAAACTGTTTTTT. Protein sequence: CASSPEDSLEKLFF.

For the CDR3, the DNA is TGTGCCAGCAGCTTCTGGGGCCCGGACAGAATGAATCAGCCCCAGCATTTT. It translates to CASSFWGPDRMNQPQHF. The gene calls are TRBV7-9 and TRBJ1-5, with TRBD1 as a possible D gene (6 bases). With 3 bases removed from V and 4 bases from J, the gap between germline ends came to 19 bases. The length of the CDR3 is 17 residues. Germline values: CDR1 SEHNR, CDR2 FQNEAQ (reference sequence).

This sequence joins TRBV5-4 and TRBJ2-1; TRBD2 matches at 7 bases. J lost 9 bases, V lost 0 bases, and 9 bases had no gene match. CDR3 size: 15 residues. The germline gives CDR1 SGHNT, CDR2 YYREEE (reference sequence). CDR3 in DNA: TGTGCCAGCAGCTTGGGGGCAGCTAGCGGCGGTGAGCAGTTCTTC. Its translation: CASSLGAASGGEQFF. The variable domain in full, completed from reference TRBV5-4 and TRBJ2-1, reads ETGVTQSPTHLIKTRGQQVTLRCSSQSGHNTVSWYQQALGQGPQFIFQYYREEENGRGNFPPRFSGLQFPNYSSELNVNALELDDSALYLCASSLGAASGGEQFFGPGTRLTVL.

Remarks on this clone: This specimen includes other DNA sequences encoding the same CDR3. This chain links TRBV5-1 with TRBJ2-5, with TRBD1 matching 10 bases. Unmatched junction bases numbered 5, after V lost 4 bases and J lost 2 bases. The length of the CDR3 is 15 residues. Germline CDR1 and CDR2: SGHRS and YFSETQ. CDR3 in DNA: TGCGCCAGCAGCCTAGGGGACAGGGGTCAAGAGACCCAGTACTTC. This sequence encodes CASSLGDRGQETQYF.

The J gene is TRBJ2-7, the V gene TRBV7-2; the match to TRBD2 covers 13 bases. V shed 5 bases and J 1 base; nucleotides not matched to a gene: 11. Germline-derived CDR1 and CDR2 are SGHTA and FQGNSA. The CDR3 is 18 residues long. The CDR3 DNA is TGTGCCAGCAGCCCTGGACTAGCGGGAGCCCTGTCTTCCTACGAGCAGTACTTC. Translating gives CASSPGLAGALSSYEQYF.

The rearrangement joins TRBV27 to TRBJ2-7, with 9 positions matching TRBD1. The CDR3 length is 15 residues. J was trimmed by 4 bases and V by 2 bases; bases with no gene match: 6. In germline, CDR1 is MNHEY, CDR2 SMNVEV (reference sequence). The DNA of the CDR3 is TGTGCCAGCAGTTTACCGGGACAGGGAATTTACGAGCAGTACTTC. Its translation: CASSLPGQGIYEQYF.

This clone came up once. The DNA of the CDR3 is TGTGCCAGCAGCCGGGACAGTTCGCAGTATTTT. Translating it yields CASSRDSSQYF. The chain carries TRBV7-9 and TRBJ2-3; TRBD1 agrees at 7 bases. The CDR3 has 11 amino acids. Per the germline V gene, CDR1 is SEHNR and CDR2 is FQNEAQ (reference sequence). The junction had 3 bases not matched to a gene; V was cut back by 5 bases and J by 10 bases. The variable domain in full, completed from reference TRBV7-9 and TRBJ2-3, reads DTGVSQNPRHKITKRGQNVTFRCDPISEHNRLYWYRQTLGQGPEFLTYFQNEAQLEKSRLLSDRFSAERPKGSFSTLEIQRTEQGDSAMYLCASSRDSSQYFGPGTRLTVL.

The count of this clone is one. This chain connects TRBV5-4 to TRBJ2-1; a possible D gene is TRBD2 (7 bases). The CDR3 is 13 amino acids. V gave up 4 bases and J gave up 9 bases, with 14 bases separating them. Germline CDR1 SGHNT, CDR2 YYREEE (reference sequence). The CDR3 sequence is CASSPWEGGEQFF. CDR3 bases: TGTGCCAGCAGCCCCTGGGAGGGGGGTGAGCAGTTCTTC.

The rearrangement links TRBV6-2 or TRBV6-3 to TRBJ1-4; D remains unclear. The V end was cut by 4 bases, the J end by 7 bases, with 13 bases between. CDR1 and CDR2 (germline): MNHEY, SVGEGT. CDR3 length equals 14 residues. The CDR3 sequence: CASSSQAPGEKLFF. CDR3 bases: TGTGCCAGCAGTTCTCAAGCCCCAGGTGAAAAACTGTTTTTT.

The J gene is TRBJ2-3, the V gene TRBV29-1; TRBD1 matches at 9 bases. The V gene's germline CDR1 is SQVTM and CDR2 ANQGSEA. The CDR3 runs to 11 residues. Unmatched junction bases numbered 2, after V lost 6 bases and J lost 7 bases. CDR3 sequence reads: CSVDRGNTQYF. For the CDR3, the DNA is TGCAGCGTGGACAGGGGTAATACGCAGTATTTT.

The V and J genes are TRBV29-1 and TRBJ2-2; 9 bases are a match to TRBD1. The CDR3 extends over 15 amino acids. The V and J ends lost 4 bases and 3 bases, in that order; junction bases with no gene match: 6. Germline V lookup: CDR1 SQVTM, CDR2 ANQGSEA. CDR3 region: CSVAGQGRYTGELFF. Written as DNA, the CDR3 is TGCAGCGTTGCGGGACAGGGCCGGTACACCGGGGAGCTGTTTTTT.

The rearrangement joins TRBV30 to TRBJ2-3; 10 bases align to TRBD2. Per the germline V gene, CDR1 is GTSNPN and CDR2 is SVGIG (reference sequence). This CDR3 has 14 residues. The V and J ends lost 3 bases and 9 bases, in that order; junction bases with no gene match: 9. The DNA of the CDR3 is TGTGCCTGGAGCCGAGGGACTAGCGATCCAACGCAGTATTTT. Protein sequence: CAWSRGTSDPTQYF.

The rearrangement uses TRBV30 and TRBJ1-2; no clear D gene. Trimming removed 3 bases at V and 3 bases at J, with 11 bases between. From germline, CDR1 is GTSNPN and CDR2 SVGIG (reference sequence). This CDR3 region has 13 residues. The CDR3 is CAWREGGDYGYTF. The CDR3 DNA is TGTGCCTGGAGGGAGGGTGGGGACTATGGCTACACCTTC.

The V call is TRBV30, the J call TRBJ2-6, with 9 bases matching TRBD1. The CDR3 contains 16 residues. Germline-derived CDR1 and CDR2 are GTSNPN and SVGIG (reference sequence). V gave up 4 bases and J gave up 2 bases; unmatched junction bases: 6. The CDR3 DNA follows: TGTGCCTGGACCGGGACAGGGACTCCTGGGGCCAACGTCCTGACTTTC. Amino acid sequence: CAWTGTGTPGANVLTF.

This clone occurred a few times. V is TRBV7-3 and J is TRBJ1-1, with a possible D match to TRBD1 (5 bases). Germline V gene data show CDR1 as SGHTA and CDR2 as FQGTGA. There are 14 residues in the CDR3. V was pared by 5 bases and J by 4 bases, with 14 bases between. CDR3 sequence (DNA): TGTGCCAGCAGCCCAGGGTTGCAGTCCACTGAAGCTTTCTTT. Translated, it gives CASSPGLQSTEAFF. Based on the CDR3 plus reference TRBV7-3 and TRBJ1-1, the full variable domain is GAGVSQTPSNKVTEKGKYVELRCDPISGHTALYWYRQSLGQGPEFLIYFQGTGAADDSGLPNDRFFAVRPEGSVSTLKIQRTERGDSAVYLCASSPGLQSTEAFFGQGTRLTVV.

The V and J genes are TRBV19 and TRBJ2-4; D gene unclear. The germline V and J ends were trimmed by 7 bases and 1 base, with 20 bases remaining between them. In germline, CDR1 is LNHDA, CDR2 SQIVND (reference sequence). The CDR3 length is 17 residues. CDR3 in DNA: TGTGCCAGTAATAACCCGGCGGATTCGTCGGCCAAAAACATTCAGTACTTC. It encodes CASNNPADSSAKNIQYF.

V usage is TRBV7-2 and J usage is TRBJ2-1; tentatively, D is TRBD2 (5 bases). The CDR3 length is 13 residues. V was trimmed by 6 bases and J by 7 bases, leaving 13 bases between them. Germline loops: CDR1 SGHTA, CDR2 FQGNSA. CDR3 in DNA: TGTGCCAGCAGTCCGGGCGGGTCGAATGAGCAGTTCTTC. Translated: CASSPGGSNEQFF.

The chain recombines TRBV30 with TRBJ1-4, with 8 bases fitting TRBD1. In germline, CDR1 is GTSNPN, CDR2 SVGIG (reference sequence). V trimming: 0 bases; J trimming: 5 bases; junction bases outside the gene matches: 5. CDR3 length: 15 amino acids. Here the CDR3 DNA reads TGTGCCTGGAGTGTAAAGGACAGGGAAAATGAAAAACTGTTTTTT. The encoded protein is CAWSVKDRENEKLFF.

V and J are TRBV5-6 and TRBJ2-2, with D perhaps TRBD1 (6 bases). Germline CDR1 is SGHDT and CDR2 is YYEEEE. The CDR3 spans 15 residues. Trimming pared 4 bases from V and 4 bases from J, leaving 14 bases between. The chain's CDR3 is CASSRQGLSTGELFF. CDR3 DNA: TGTGCCAGCAGCAGGCAGGGGTTAAGCACCGGGGAGCTGTTTTTT.

CDR3: CASSLDQGNTEAFF. In nucleotides, the CDR3 is TGCGCCAGCAGCTTGGACCAGGGGAACACTGAAGCTTTCTTT. This chain connects TRBV5-1 to TRBJ1-1; TRBD1 might be the D (5 bases). Germline loops: CDR1 SGHRS, CDR2 YFSETQ. V lost 0 bases and J lost 1, with 7 bases in between. The CDR3 has 14 amino acids.

The V and J genes are TRBV19 and TRBJ2-1, with 9 bases lining up with TRBD2. The CDR3 is made up of 14 amino acids. V shed 6 bases, J shed 1 base, and the junction held 1 base outside the gene matches. From germline, CDR1 is LNHDA and CDR2 SQIVND (reference sequence). The CDR3 is CASRREGSYNEQFF. The CDR3 region has the DNA TGTGCCAGTAGGCGGGAGGGTTCCTACAATGAGCAGTTCTTC.

V is TRBV7-2 and J is TRBJ1-5; no clear D gene. The CDR3 is made up of 17 amino acids. V dropped 1 base and J dropped 4 bases, with 17 bases sitting between them. The germline CDR1 and CDR2 sequences are SGHTA and FQGNSA. The CDR3 DNA follows: TGTGCCAGCAGCTTAGGGTTAGAGGGAGTTCGGAATCAGCCCCAGCATTTT. Protein: CASSLGLEGVRNQPQHF. Together with reference TRBV7-2 and TRBJ1-5, the CDR3 gives the full variable domain: GAGVSQSPSNKVTEKGKDVELRCDPISGHTALYWYRQSLGQGLEFLIYFQGNSAPDKSGLPSDRFSAERTGGSVSTLTIQRTQQEDSAVYLCASSLGLEGVRNQPQHFGDGTRLSIL.

The chain links TRBV7-2 to TRBJ2-7; 9 bases are a match to TRBD1. Germline V gene lookup returns CDR1 SGHTA and CDR2 FQGNSA. V gave up 5 bases and J gave up 5 bases; unmatched junction bases: 13. This CDR3 region has 16 residues. CDR3 amino acids: CASSGFAQGARNEQYF. The CDR3 bases are TGTGCCAGCAGCGGATTCGCACAGGGGGCAAGAAACGAGCAGTACTTC.

The chain joins TRBV28 to TRBJ2-5, with 7 bases lining up with TRBD1. Germline values: CDR1 MDHEN, CDR2 SYDVKM. Unmatched junction bases numbered 6, after V lost 6 bases and J lost 2 bases. The CDR3 is 14 residues long. The CDR3: CASRQTGEQETQYF. The CDR3 region has the DNA TGTGCCAGCAGACAAACAGGGGAACAAGAGACCCAGTACTTC.

This clone was counted a single time. The rearrangement links TRBV6-5 to TRBJ2-3; TRBD1 aligns across 9 bases. J gave up 4 bases and V 4 bases, and 3 bases lay outside the gene matches. This CDR3 comprises 14 residues. Germline lookup yields CDR1 MNHEY and CDR2 SVGAGI. The CDR3 loop is CASSSGQGADTQYF. CDR3 sequence (DNA): TGTGCCAGCAGTTCGGGACAGGGTGCAGATACGCAGTATTTT.